Presented here are 10 T cell receptor beta chains from one specimen sequenced in a study of memory CD4+ T cells and cytomegalovirus serostatus. Profiling relied on immunoSEQ multiplex PCR, and the TCRdb table lists in-frame clones only, not all of them. The data contain over 65,000 clones, 60% to 85% of them singletons. The sort gate was single viable CD3+CD4+CD8-CD45RO+ cells for memory CD4+ T cells. The sequencing input was memory CD4+ T cells from blood. These receptors all stem from an adult in good health and CMV-seropositive.

The chain recombines TRBV6-4 with TRBJ2-2; unclear D gene. This CDR3 comprises 15 residues. Trimming shortened V by 2 bases and J by 8 bases, and 15 bases separated the two germline ends. The V gene's germline CDR1 is MRHNA and CDR2 SNTAGT. The CDR3 spells CASSDLGVPRGELFF. The CDR3 region has the DNA TGTGCCAGCAGTGACCTAGGCGTTCCTAGGGGGGAGCTGTTTTTT.

This clone was detected only a few times. The rearrangement uses TRBV2 and TRBJ2-4; 7 nucleotides agree with TRBD2. This CDR3 spans 17 amino acids. Germline lookup yields CDR1 SNHLY and CDR2 FYNNEI. The ends lost 8 bases at V and 2 bases at J; junction bases unmatched: 15. CDR3 in DNA: TGTGCCAGCTTTCCGGATGGGAGCGGGGAAACCAAAAACATTCAGTACTTC. This sequence encodes CASFPDGSGETKNIQYF.

The chain is built from TRBV6-1 and TRBJ1-2; D possibly corresponds to TRBD1 (5 bases). V was cut by 6 bases and J by 1 base, with 12 bases left in between. Germline V CDR1 and CDR2: MNHNS, SASEGT. The CDR3 loop spans 14 amino acids. The CDR3 nucleotides are TGTGCCAGCAGAGGTGGGGACTTTAACTATGGCTACACCTTC. Translated: CASRGGDFNYGYTF.

The chain recombines TRBV10-2 with TRBJ1-1; D is undetermined. Germline V gives CDR1 WSHSY, CDR2 SAAADI. The CDR3 has 13 amino acids. V was shortened by 8 bases and J by 0 bases, with 10 bases between the two germline ends. CDR3 sequence reads: CASSQALNTEAFF. The CDR3 region has the DNA TGCGCCAGCTCCCAGGCCTTGAACACTGAAGCTTTCTTT.

Only a few counts were recorded for this clone. V gene TRBV7-2 combines with J gene TRBJ2-5; 9 bases map to TRBD2. Germline trimming cut 1 base from V and 5 bases from J; bases unmatched to any gene: 8. CDR3 length: 16 residues. Germline V gives CDR1 SGHTA, CDR2 FQGNSA. Here the CDR3 DNA reads TGTGCCAGCAGCTTAGGGGCGGGGGGGAGGATGGAGACCCAGTACTTC. Its translation is CASSLGAGGRMETQYF.

The rearrangement joins TRBV2 to TRBJ2-7; D is ambiguous. Deletions cut 7 bases from V and 5 bases from J, with 18 bases between. The CDR3 length is 14 residues. The germline V gene encodes CDR1 SNHLY and CDR2 FYNNEI. CDR3 loop: CASNSDVRFNEQYF. The CDR3 nucleotides read TGTGCCAGCAACTCCGACGTCAGATTTAACGAGCAGTACTTC.

This sequence joins TRBV30 and TRBJ2-7; TRBD1 matches at 8 bases. This CDR3 comprises 13 residues. Per germline, CDR1 GTSNPN and CDR2 SVGIG (reference sequence). Unmatched junction bases numbered 7, after V lost 4 bases and J lost 5 bases. CDR3 sequence (DNA): TGTGCCTGGAATAAGGACAGGGCCCACGAGCAGTACTTC. Protein product: CAWNKDRAHEQYF.

DNA for the CDR3: TGTGCCAGCACCGACGGAGATGGCTACACCTTC. Residues: CASTDGDGYTF. This chain joins TRBV6-1 and TRBJ1-2, with D hard to call. Germline V gene sequence: CDR1 MNHNS, CDR2 SASEGT. This CDR3 comprises 11 residues. Trimming removed 7 bases at V and 6 bases at J, with 9 bases between.

The chain employs TRBV28 and TRBJ2-3, with D unclear. Germline lookup yields CDR1 MDHEN and CDR2 SYDVKM. The CDR3 spans 13 residues. V was cut by 4 bases and J by 1 base, with 6 bases left in between. DNA of the CDR3: TGTGCCAGCAGTTCTACAGGCACAGATACGCAGTATTTT. Its protein is CASSSTGTDTQYF. Based on the CDR3 plus reference TRBV28 and TRBJ2-3, the full variable domain is DVKVTQSSRYLVKRTGEKVFLECVQDMDHENMFWYRQDPGLGLRLIYFSYDVKMKEKGDIPEGYSVSREKKERFSLILESASTNQTSMYLCASSSTGTDTQYFGPGTRLTVL.

This clone was observed a handful of times. The rearrangement links TRBV30 to TRBJ2-3; TRBD2 matches at 7 bases. J lost 2 bases, V lost 7 bases, and 9 bases had no gene match. Germline CDR1 and CDR2: GTSNPN and SVGIG (reference sequence). The CDR3 totals 14 residues. The CDR3, as DNA: TGTGCCTCCCAGATAGCGGGTCTCACAGATACGCAGTATTTT. Translating gives CASQIAGLTDTQYF.